The TCR beta chain under discussion was sequenced for a study of T cell repertoires in cytomegalovirus infection. Background on the study: Well-studied HLA-B-restricted CMV epitopes were used in the study alongside recently identified HLA-C-restricted ones.

In the case of this clonotype: Its antigen remains unknown.

Each CDR3 protein is one row after TCRdb ran MiXCR on the reads. In the table there are some 500,000 distinct CDR3 sequences, just under 40% of which are singletons. Germline CDR1 DFQATT, CDR2 SNEGSKA (reference sequence). J lost 2 bases, V lost 4 bases, and 14 bases had no gene match. The CDR3 length is 16 residues. Material: cultured PBMCs, obtained from culture after CMV antigen stimulation. This receptor was obtained from a human donor in good health (CMV status not recorded). Some clones in this sample may be carry-over from other donors' samples. V usage is TRBV20-1 and J usage is TRBJ2-7, with TRBD2 matching over 7 bases. The CDR3 loop is CSATASRGDGAYEQYF. CDR3 DNA: TGCAGTGCTACCGCCTCCCGGGGGGACGGGGCCTACGAGCAGTACTTC.